These 16 T cell receptor beta chains originate from one sample sequenced in a study of T cell repertoires in ileal Crohn's disease. Time point defined: proximal margin of the surgical specimen (macroscopically non-inflamed). Profiling relied on immunoSEQ multiplex PCR, and the TCRdb table lists in-frame clones only, not all of them. Here the sample spans 6,500 to 7,500 clones, about two thirds being singletons. Sequenced input: ileal tissue. These receptors all stem from an adult with Crohn's disease.

This chain uses TRBV27 with TRBJ2-3, with D uncertain. The germline V gene encodes CDR1 MNHEY and CDR2 SMNVEV (reference sequence). Between the trimmed V and J ends, which lost 2 bases and 2 bases, there was a span of 8 bases. The CDR3 is made up of 14 amino acids. CDR3 residues: CASSLGRATDTQYF. The CDR3 DNA follows: TGTGCCAGCAGTTTAGGTAGGGCCACAGATACGCAGTATTTT.

J is TRBJ1-2 and V is TRBV18; no definite D call. Germline CDR1 and CDR2: KGHSH and LQKENI. The CDR3 is 14 amino acids. The ends were cut back, 2 bases at V and 4 bases at J, with 11 bases in the middle. The CDR3 is CASSPSPGIYGYTF. Here the CDR3 DNA reads TGTGCCAGCTCACCATCTCCAGGAATCTATGGCTACACCTTC.

The chain is built from TRBV4-3 and TRBJ2-3; 7 nucleotides align to TRBD2. The CDR3 totals 15 residues. After removal of 4 bases from V and 6 bases from J, the junction contained 10 bases not matched to a gene. Germline V gives CDR1 LGHNA, CDR2 YSLEER. This CDR3 is CASSLRAGRGDTQYF. The CDR3 DNA sequence: TGCGCCAGCAGCCTCCGAGCGGGACGGGGGGATACGCAGTATTTT.

In its sample, this clone was seen once. An end of the junction does not agree with germline; a read error may underlie this. The chain is built from TRBV6-5 and TRBJ1-1, with D maybe TRBD1 (6 bases). Germline CDR1 and CDR2: MNHEY and SVGAGI. There are 15 residues in the CDR3. The CDR3, as DNA: TGTACCAGCAGTTACAGGGCAGCGATGAACACTGAAGCTTTCTTT. As protein: CTSSYRAAMNTEAFF.

By sample fraction, this clone is large. The rearrangement uses TRBV10-2 and TRBJ2-7, with D possibly matching TRBD2 (5 bases). There are 14 residues in the CDR3. The germline V and J ends were trimmed by 7 bases and 4 bases, with 17 bases remaining between them. Germline V lookup: CDR1 WSHSY, CDR2 SAAADI. This CDR3 is CASMRAREPYEQYF. In DNA form, the CDR3 reads TGCGCCAGCATGCGGGCCCGGGAACCTTACGAGCAGTACTTC.

The genes are TRBV28 and TRBJ2-7; 11 positions agree with TRBD2. The CDR3 is 17 residues long. Germline V gene data show CDR1 as MDHEN and CDR2 as SYDVKM. V gave up 5 bases and J gave up 4 bases; unmatched junction bases: 13. The CDR3 loop reads CASSTPNSGRGRYEQYF. CDR3 nucleotide sequence: TGTGCCAGCAGTACCCCCAATAGCGGGAGGGGCAGGTACGAGCAGTACTTC. The full variable domain, rest sourced from reference TRBV28 and TRBJ2-7, is DVKVTQSSRYLVKRTGEKVFLECVQDMDHENMFWYRQDPGLGLRLIYFSYDVKMKEKGDIPEGYSVSREKKERFSLILESASTNQTSMYLCASSTPNSGRGRYEQYFGPGTRLTVT.

The V call is TRBV5-1, the J call TRBJ2-3; D is uncertain. V was shortened by 1 base and J by 4 bases, with 7 bases between the two germline ends. The CDR3 has 13 amino acids. In germline, CDR1 is SGHRS, CDR2 YFSETQ. The CDR3 DNA follows: TGCGCCAGCAGCTTGAACTCCCCAGATACGCAGTATTTT. It yields the protein CASSLNSPDTQYF.

This clone was found a few times. The chain carries TRBV6-1 and TRBJ1-3; possible D gene TRBD1, 5 bases. Trimming pared 5 bases from V and 0 bases from J, leaving 5 bases between. This CDR3 has 13 residues. The germline gives CDR1 MNHNS, CDR2 SASEGT. The CDR3 DNA sequence: TGTGCCAGCAGTCAGGGCTCTGGAAACACCATATATTTT. This codes for CASSQGSGNTIYF.

The rearrangement uses TRBV7-3 and TRBJ2-7, with a weak D call TRBD2 (6 bases). CDR3 length equals 13 residues. Germline assignment: CDR1 SGHTA and CDR2 FQGTGA. Trimming took 4 bases from V and 7 from J, leaving 14 bases between them. DNA of the CDR3: TGTGCCAGCAGCTCAACGGTCGGGAGTGAGCAGTACTTC. This translates into CASSSTVGSEQYF.

In this sample, this clone is medium-sized (0.01 to 0.1%). J is TRBJ2-7 and V is TRBV28; D not certain. The V gene's germline CDR1 is MDHEN and CDR2 SYDVKM. Trimming cost V 4 bases and J 4 bases, with 11 bases left between them. The CDR3 runs to 13 residues. Written as DNA, the CDR3 is TGTGCCAGCAGTTCTTCCTACGGGTACGAGCAGTACTTC. Protein product: CASSSSYGYEQYF.

Judged by abundance, this clone is large. This rearrangement joins TRBV15 to TRBJ2-7; D uncertain. Looked up from germline, CDR1 is LNHNV and CDR2 is YYDKDF (reference sequence). V was shortened by 4 bases and J by 4 bases, with 14 bases between the two germline ends. The CDR3 loop spans 14 amino acids. CDR3 nucleotide sequence: TGTGCCACCAGCATAGGGCAGACCACTTACGAGCAGTACTTC. It encodes CATSIGQTTYEQYF.

This chain uses TRBV5-4 with TRBJ1-6; D is uncertain. This CDR3 comprises 14 residues. Looked up from germline, CDR1 is SGHNT and CDR2 is YYREEE (reference sequence). V gave up 0 bases and J gave up 9 bases, with 10 bases separating them. This chain's CDR3 is CASSLEQNSSPLHF. The CDR3 DNA reads as TGTGCCAGCAGCTTGGAGCAGAACAGTTCACCCCTCCACTTT.

This clone occurred once. The rearrangement joins TRBV7-2 to TRBJ1-2; 9 positions agree with TRBD1. The trim removed 4 bases at V and 5 bases at J, leaving 8 bases unmatched. This CDR3 is 15 amino acids long. Germline V gives CDR1 SGHTA, CDR2 FQGNSA. This CDR3 is CASSSGTGRMYGYTF. In nucleotides, the CDR3 is TGTGCCAGCAGCTCCGGGACAGGGAGAATGTATGGCTACACCTTC.

This clone was seen just once. This rearrangement joins TRBV28 to TRBJ2-7; D not resolved. The V gene's germline CDR1 is MDHEN and CDR2 SYDVKM. V lost 6 bases and J 2 bases, leaving 5 bases between the germline ends. The CDR3 is 11 amino acids. The CDR3 sequence is CASSHTYEQYF. Written as DNA, the CDR3 is TGTGCCAGCAGCCATACCTACGAGCAGTACTTC. Full variable domain (rest looked up from reference TRBV28 and TRBJ2-7): DVKVTQSSRYLVKRTGEKVFLECVQDMDHENMFWYRQDPGLGLRLIYFSYDVKMKEKGDIPEGYSVSREKKERFSLILESASTNQTSMYLCASSHTYEQYFGPGTRLTVT.

The chain joins TRBV5-1 to TRBJ1-3; D gene ambiguous. V was cut by 5 bases and J by 0 bases, with 9 bases left in between. This CDR3 is built from 14 residues. Germline loops: CDR1 SGHRS, CDR2 YFSETQ. The CDR3 nucleotides read TGCGCCAGCAGGCTTAGCGTCTCTGGAAACACCATATATTTT. It is translated as CASRLSVSGNTIYF.

The chain uses TRBV18 and TRBJ1-5, with D tentatively TRBD1 (6 bases). The CDR3 length is 15 residues. Looked up from germline, CDR1 is KGHSH and CDR2 is LQKENI. V lost 2 bases, J lost 6 bases, and 14 bases lay in between. The CDR3 here is CASSPGRGIFQPQHF. DNA for the CDR3: TGTGCCAGCTCACCAGGCAGGGGCATTTTTCAGCCCCAGCATTTT.